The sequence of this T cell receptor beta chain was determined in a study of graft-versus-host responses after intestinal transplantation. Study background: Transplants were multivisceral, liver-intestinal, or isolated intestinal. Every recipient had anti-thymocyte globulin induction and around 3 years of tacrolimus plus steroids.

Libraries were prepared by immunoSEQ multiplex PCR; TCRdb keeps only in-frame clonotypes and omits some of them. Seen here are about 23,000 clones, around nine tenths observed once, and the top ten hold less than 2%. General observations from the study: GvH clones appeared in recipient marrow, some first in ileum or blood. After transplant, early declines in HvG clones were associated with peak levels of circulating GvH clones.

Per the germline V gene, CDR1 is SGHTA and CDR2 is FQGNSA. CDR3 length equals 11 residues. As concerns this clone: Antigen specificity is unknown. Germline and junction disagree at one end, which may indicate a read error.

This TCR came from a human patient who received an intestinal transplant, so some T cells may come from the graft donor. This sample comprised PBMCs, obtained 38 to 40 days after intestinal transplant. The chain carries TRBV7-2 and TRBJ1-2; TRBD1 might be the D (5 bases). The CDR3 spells CASSSGRGGAF. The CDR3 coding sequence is TGTGCCAGCAGCTCCGGACGGGGCGGGGCCTTC.